This TCR beta chain emerged from a study of OX40 agonist ivuxolimab in advanced cancers. Overall study: Clinicians treated patients with ivuxolimab, an agonistic anti-OX40 (CD134) antibody. Patients assigned to dose escalation were diagnosed with hepatocellular carcinoma, melanoma, renal cell or head and neck cancer.

CDR3 length: 11 residues. In germline, CDR1 is MNHEY, CDR2 SVGAGI. V was cut by 6 bases and J by 2 bases, with 2 bases left in between. General study findings and limits: CD4+ and CD8+ blood T cells expanded clonally by week 6 at 0.1 to 3.0 mg/kg.

TCRdb's copy holds only in-frame clones and misses some; the assay was immunoSEQ multiplex PCR. The sample consists of about 99,000 clones, 90% to 96% of them appearing once. At baseline, cycle 4 day 1, and cycle 7 day 1, blood was sampled. About this clone: Its antigen remains unidentified.

The starting material was CD4+ or CD8+ T cells sorted from blood, obtained in a trial of the OX40 agonist ivuxolimab. The chain has TRBV6-5 and TRBJ2-1; D is uncertain. This TCR came from an adult with an advanced solid tumor such as melanoma, head and neck, liver or kidney cancer. The chain's CDR3 is CASSPYNEQFF. The CDR3 nucleotides read TGTGCCAGCAGCCCCTACAATGAGCAGTTCTTC.